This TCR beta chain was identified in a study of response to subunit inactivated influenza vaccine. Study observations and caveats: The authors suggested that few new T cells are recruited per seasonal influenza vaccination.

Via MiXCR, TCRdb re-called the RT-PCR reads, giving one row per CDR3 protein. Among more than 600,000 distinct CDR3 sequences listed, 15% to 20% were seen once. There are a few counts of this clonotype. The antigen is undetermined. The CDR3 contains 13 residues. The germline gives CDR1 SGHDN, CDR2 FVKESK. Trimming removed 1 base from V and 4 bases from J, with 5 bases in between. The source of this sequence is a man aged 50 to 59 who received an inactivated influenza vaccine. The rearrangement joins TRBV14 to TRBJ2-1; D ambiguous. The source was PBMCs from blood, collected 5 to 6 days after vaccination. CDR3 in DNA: TGTGCCAGCAGCCAAGGAGCTTACAATGAGCAGTTCTTC. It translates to CASSQGAYNEQFF.